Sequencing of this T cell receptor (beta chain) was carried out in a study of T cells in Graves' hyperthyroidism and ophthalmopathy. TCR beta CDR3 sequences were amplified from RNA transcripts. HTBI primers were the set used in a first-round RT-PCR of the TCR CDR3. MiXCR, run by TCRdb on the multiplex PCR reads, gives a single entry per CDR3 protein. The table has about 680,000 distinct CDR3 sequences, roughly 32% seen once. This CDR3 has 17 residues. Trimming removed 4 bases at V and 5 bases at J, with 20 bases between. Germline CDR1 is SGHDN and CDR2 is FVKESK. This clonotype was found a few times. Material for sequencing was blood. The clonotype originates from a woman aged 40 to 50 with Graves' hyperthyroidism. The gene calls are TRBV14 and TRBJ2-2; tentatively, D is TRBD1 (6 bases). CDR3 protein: CASSPRRTVDWTGELFF. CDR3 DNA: TGTGCCAGCAGCCCTAGGAGGACAGTTGATTGGACCGGGGAGCTGTTTTTT. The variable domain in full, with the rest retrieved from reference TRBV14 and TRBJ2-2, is EAGVTQFPSHSVIEKGQTVTLRCDPISGHDNLYWYRRVMGKEIKFLLHFVKESKQDESGMPNNRFLAERTGGTYSTLKVQPAELEDSGVYFCASSPRRTVDWTGELFFGEGSRLTVL.